The clone carrying this TCR beta chain came up once. Original methodology: How many nucleated cells were present was estimated from reference gene primer amplification. The assay was immunoSEQ multiplex PCR, and TCRdb's table has in-frame clones only and misses some. V and J calls and clone size are those listed in that table; D and trimming were worked out from the DNA. The table records under 150,000 clones, over 75% of them present only once. The germline V gene encodes CDR1 SGHTA and CDR2 FQGNSA. CDR3 size: 14 residues. The V and J ends lost 5 bases and 4 bases, in that order; junction bases with no gene match: 6. This record comes from a study of blood T cell repertoires in COVID-19. In the study overall: The cDNA or gDNA used as material had been derived from T cells, B-cell-depleted T cells, or PBMCs.

V and J are TRBV7-2 and TRBJ1-2, with 8 positions matching TRBD1. Sequencing was performed on PBMCs or T cells enriched from blood (not recorded which). The TCR sequence derives from a man in his fifties in a cohort exposed to, infected with or recovered from COVID-19 (not recorded which). CDR3 nucleotide sequence: TGTGCCAGCAGCCACAGGGGGTCGGGCTATGGCTACACCTTC. The encoded protein is CASSHRGSGYGYTF.